These T cell receptor beta chains were read from a single sample in a study of shared clonotypes between healthy human individuals. Data came from immunoSEQ multiplex PCR; TCRdb stores just in-frame clones and leaves some out. The sample shows about 1,800,000 clones, about 95% of them seen only once. Sample: naive CD8+ T cells sorted from blood. These receptors were obtained from a young man in good health. Both conserved end residues are part of each CDR3. D genes are given only for firm matches. Rows give clone size only sometimes, using once, few, many, or a class for an expanded clone.

cdr3_length | clone_size | j_call | d_call | v_call | cdr3_aa | cdr3_nt
14 | NA | TRBJ2-7 | NA | TRBV27 | CASSLSGSSYEQYF | TGTGCCAGCAGTTTATCTGGAAGCTCCTACGAGCAGTACTTC
15 | NA | TRBJ1-2 | NA | TRBV4-1 | CASSQGARAGSGYTF | TGCGCCAGCAGCCAAGGGGCCAGGGCGGGTAGTGGCTACACCTTC
15 | NA | TRBJ1-2 | NA | TRBV6-5 | CASSYGPGGGDGYTF | TGTGCCAGCAGTTACGGTCCGGGTGGAGGGGATGGCTACACCTTC
14 | NA | TRBJ2-3 | TRBD2 | TRBV9 | CASSRGGGTDTQYF | TGTGCCAGCAGCCGCGGGGGGGGCACAGATACGCAGTATTTT
15 | NA | TRBJ2-1 | NA | TRBV7-9 | CASSTPRTTHNEQFF | TGTGCCAGCAGCACACCTCGGACGACCCACAATGAGCAGTTCTTC
15 | NA | TRBJ2-5 | TRBD1 | TRBV6-1 | CASSAGQGRGETQYF | TGTGCCAGCAGTGCTGGACAGGGAAGGGGGGAGACCCAGTACTTC
15 | NA | TRBJ2-2 | NA | TRBV12-5 | CASGLTGYGTGELFF | TGTGCTAGTGGTTTGACAGGATATGGCACCGGGGAGCTGTTTTTT
15 | NA | TRBJ1-5 | TRBD1 | TRBV6-6 | CASSYEGASNQPQHF | TGTGCCAGCAGTTACGAGGGGGCAAGCAATCAGCCCCAGCATTTT
13 | NA | TRBJ2-7 | NA | TRBV27 | CASSYDSTYEQYF | TGTGCCAGCAGTTACGACAGCACCTACGAGCAGTACTTC
16 | NA | TRBJ2-2 | NA | TRBV2 | CASSGLSTGTAGELFF | TGTGCCAGCAGTGGGCTCTCAACGGGAACGGCCGGGGAGCTGTTTTTT
15 | NA | TRBJ2-3 | TRBD2 | TRBV7-9 | CASSFSAGEADTQYF | TGTGCCAGCAGCTTTTCGGCGGGAGAGGCGGATACGCAGTATTTT
14 | NA | TRBJ1-1 | NA | TRBV27 | CASSFEAGYTEAFF | TGTGCCAGCAGTTTCGAGGCCGGTTACACTGAAGCTTTCTTT
12 | NA | TRBJ2-3 | NA | TRBV21-1 | CASSKFADTQYF | TGTGCCAGCAGCAAATTTGCAGATACGCAGTATTTT
17 | NA | TRBJ1-2 | NA | TRBV27 | CASSPIAPSGTFYGYTF | TGTGCCAGCAGTCCGATAGCCCCATCCGGGACCTTCTATGGCTACACCTTC
19 | NA | TRBJ2-1 | TRBD2 | TRBV7-9 | CASSLGFGLAGISYNEQFF | TGTGCCAGCAGCTTAGGATTTGGACTAGCGGGTATCTCCTACAATGAGCAGTTCTTC
15 | NA | TRBJ1-2 | TRBD1 | TRBV9 | CASSTRTGTNYGYTF | TGTGCCAGCAGCACCCGGACAGGGACTAACTATGGCTACACCTTC
16 | NA | TRBJ2-3 | NA | TRBV27 | CASSSLGPWVADTQYF | TGTGCCAGCAGTTCCCTCGGGCCCTGGGTGGCAGATACGCAGTATTTT
14 | NA | TRBJ2-7 | TRBD2 | TRBV6-6 | CASSSPSGRYEQYF | TGTGCCAGCAGTTCGCCTAGCGGGAGATACGAGCAGTACTTC
14 | once | TRBJ2-1 | TRBD1 | TRBV27 | CASQTGASYNEQFF | TGTGCCAGCCAGACAGGGGCCTCCTACAATGAGCAGTTCTTC
14 | NA | TRBJ2-3 | TRBD1 | TRBV10-1 | CARKGAPCEDTQYF | TGCGCCAGAAAGGGGGCCCCCTGCGAAGATACGCAGTATTTT
13 | once | TRBJ2-3 | NA | TRBV6-5 | CASRPFLADTQYF | TGTGCCAGCAGACCTTTCTTGGCAGATACGCAGTATTTT
14 | NA | TRBJ1-2 | TRBD1 | TRBV2 | CASSESAGGYGYTF | TGTGCCAGCAGTGAATCGGCAGGGGGCTATGGCTACACCTTC
14 | NA | TRBJ1-1 | NA | TRBV19 | CASSTGGSGSEAFF | TGTGCCAGTAGTACAGGAGGCTCGGGCTCTGAAGCTTTCTTT
13 | once | TRBJ2-7 | NA | TRBV7-9 | CASSLGSGYEQYF | TGTGCCAGCAGCTTAGGCTCTGGCTACGAGCAGTACTTC
13 | NA | TRBJ1-3 | NA | TRBV9 | CASSAQAGNTIYF | TGTGCCAGCAGCGCACAGGCAGGAAACACCATATATTTT
14 | NA | TRBJ1-6 | NA | TRBV5-6 | CASSLEGGNSPLHF | TGTGCCAGCAGCTTGGAGGGGGGGAATTCACCCCTCCACTTT
15 | NA | TRBJ1-2 | NA | TRBV4-1 | CASSPRQSTNYGYTF | TGCGCCAGCAGCCCTCGACAGAGTACTAACTATGGCTACACCTTC
15 | NA | TRBJ2-7 | TRBD2 | TRBV11-2 | CASSFGAGGYYEQYF | TGTGCCAGCAGCTTCGGAGCGGGGGGTTACTACGAGCAGTACTTC
14 | once | TRBJ2-2 | NA | TRBV6-5 | CASSYGGLTGELFF | TGTGCCAGCAGTTACGGAGGACTCACCGGGGAGCTGTTTTTT
15 | NA | TRBJ2-7 | TRBD2 | TRBV6-6 | CASSPAAGVVWEQYF | TGTGCCAGCAGCCCCGCAGCGGGAGTGGTGTGGGAGCAGTACTTC
14 | NA | TRBJ1-4 | NA | TRBV27 | CASSLTSAEEKLFF | TGTGCCAGCAGTCTGACAAGTGCTGAGGAAAAACTGTTTTTT
16 | NA | TRBJ2-7 | TRBD1 | TRBV5-4 | CASSPYVGTEAHEQYF | TGTGCCAGCAGCCCGTACGTGGGGACAGAAGCGCACGAGCAGTACTTC
16 | NA | TRBJ1-1 | NA | TRBV5-1 | CASSSMTAPMNTEAFF | TGCGCCAGCAGCTCTATGACAGCCCCTATGAACACTGAAGCTTTCTTT
16 | once | TRBJ1-2 | NA | TRBV27 | CASSLAGTAVSYGYTF | TGTGCCAGCAGTTTGGCGGGGACGGCAGTTTCCTATGGCTACACCTTC
16 | NA | TRBJ2-5 | TRBD2 | TRBV2 | CASSAAREGLGETQYF | TGTGCCAGCTCGGCCGCGCGGGAGGGCCTGGGGGAGACCCAGTACTTC
12 | NA | TRBJ2-5 | NA | TRBV29-1 | CSVEGARETQYF | TGCAGCGTTGAAGGGGCCCGGGAGACCCAGTACTTC
15 | NA | TRBJ1-6 | NA | TRBV6-6 | CASSYLGQGGSPLHF | TGTGCCAGCAGTTACCTAGGCCAGGGAGGTTCACCCCTCCACTTT
15 | NA | TRBJ1-6 | NA | TRBV9 | CASSVAGDNNSPLHF | TGTGCCAGCAGCGTAGCTGGGGACAATAATTCACCCCTCCACTTT
14 | NA | TRBJ1-6 | TRBD1 | TRBV6-6 | CASSQGQGGSPLHF | TGTGCCAGCAGCCAGGGACAGGGCGGATCACCCCTCCACTTT
16 | NA | TRBJ2-7 | NA | TRBV7-9 | CASSSQDRSILYEQYF | TGTGCCAGCAGCTCGCAGGACAGATCGATCCTCTACGAGCAGTACTTC